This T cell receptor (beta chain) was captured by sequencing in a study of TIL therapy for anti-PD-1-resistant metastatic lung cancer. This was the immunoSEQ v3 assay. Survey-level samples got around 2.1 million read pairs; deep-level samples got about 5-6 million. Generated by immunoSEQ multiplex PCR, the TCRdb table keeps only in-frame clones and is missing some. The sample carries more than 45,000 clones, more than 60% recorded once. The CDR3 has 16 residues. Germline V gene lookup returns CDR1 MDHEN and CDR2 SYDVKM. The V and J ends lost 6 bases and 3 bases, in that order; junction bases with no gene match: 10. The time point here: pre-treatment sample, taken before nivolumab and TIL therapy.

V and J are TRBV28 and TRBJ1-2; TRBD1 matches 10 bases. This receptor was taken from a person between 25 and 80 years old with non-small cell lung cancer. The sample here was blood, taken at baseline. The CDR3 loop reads CASRTGGARGYYGYTF. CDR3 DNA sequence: TGTGCCAGCAGGACAGGGGGCGCACGGGGATACTATGGCTACACCTTC.